A single sample gave rise to the 26 T cell receptor beta chains below, sequenced in a study of blood T cells in healthy people across ages (dated by TCRdb to about 2015). The protocol used for the library was 5' RACE. Sequencer: Illumina HiSeq 2500. The second PCR ran for about 6 to 11 cycles and used a J-beta primer mix along with a sample-barcoded 5' primer. Starting from the raw public reads, TCRdb applied fastp trimming at Q25, assembled clones with MiXCR and retained in-frame beta chains. CDR3 protein sequences are deduplicated, and each keeps its most common genes and DNA. This sample lists hundreds of thousands of distinct CDR3 sequences; around 21% were detected once. The ten largest make up under 4% of the sample. Material for sequencing was blood. The receptors originated from a man between 70 and 80 years old in good health.

CDR3 amino acids: CASSDGNNEQFF. In DNA, the CDR3 is TGCGCCAGCAGTGACGGCAACAATGAGCAGTTCTTC. J is TRBJ2-1 and V is TRBV10-2; no definite D call. Per the germline V gene, CDR1 is WSHSY and CDR2 is SAAADI. The CDR3 totals 12 residues. V lost 3 bases to trimming and J lost 5 bases, with 5 bases between them.

A few counts support this clonotype. The chain recombines TRBV2 with TRBJ2-6; 7 bases map to TRBD1. The CDR3 spans 15 residues. CDR1 is SNHLY and CDR2 is FYNNEI in the germline V gene. J was trimmed by 3 bases and V by 2 bases; bases with no gene match: 1. CDR3 nucleotides: TGTGCCAGCAGTGAAACAGGGGTTGGGGCCAACGTCCTGACTTTC. Its protein is CASSETGVGANVLTF.

This clonotype was counted between two and nine times. CDR3 sequence reads: CASSPSSGVHEQYF. As DNA, the CDR3 is TGCGCCAGCAGCCCCTCGTCAGGGGTCCACGAGCAGTACTTC. This sequence joins TRBV5-1 and TRBJ2-7, with a weak D call TRBD1 (6 bases). The CDR3 consists of 14 residues. The V end lost 4 bases, the J end lost 5 bases, and 16 bases lay between the germline ends. From germline, CDR1 is SGHRS and CDR2 YFSETQ.

The V call is TRBV4-3, the J call TRBJ2-5; D is unresolved. V was pared by 0 bases and J by 5 bases, with 16 bases between. The CDR3 is 16 amino acids. Germline V CDR1 and CDR2: LGHNA, YSLEER. The DNA of the CDR3 is TGCGCCAGCAGCCAAGACGGTTGGGGATTCCGGGAGACCCAGTACTTC. Protein: CASSQDGWGFRETQYF.

The chain has TRBV28 and TRBJ1-6, with D possibly matching TRBD1 (6 bases). The length of the CDR3 is 15 residues. The germline gives CDR1 MDHEN, CDR2 SYDVKM. The germline V and J ends were trimmed by 5 bases and 9 bases, with 17 bases remaining between them. CDR3 sequence (DNA): TGTGCCAGCAGTCCCGCGCAGGGGCTAGGTTCACCCCTCCACTTT. The encoded protein is CASSPAQGLGSPLHF.

This chain uses TRBV6-1 with TRBJ1-2; the match to TRBD1 covers 9 bases. This CDR3 comprises 15 residues. The ends lost 6 bases at V and 1 base at J; junction bases unmatched: 6. Germline CDR1 reads MNHNS; CDR2 reads SASEGT. The CDR3 DNA follows: TGTGCCAGCAGGGAGGGACAGGGTTATAACTATGGCTACACCTTC. Protein product: CASREGQGYNYGYTF.

The V call is TRBV3-1, the J call TRBJ2-7, with D perhaps TRBD1 or TRBD2 (6 bases each). V was pared by 0 bases and J by 4 bases, with 13 bases between. From germline, CDR1 is LGHDT and CDR2 YNNKEL (reference sequence). CDR3 size: 15 residues. This CDR3 reads CASSQDPRGRYEQYF. The CDR3 nucleotides read TGTGCCAGCAGCCAAGATCCCCGGGGGCGGTACGAGCAGTACTTC.

This rearrangement joins TRBV18 to TRBJ2-5; D gene unclear. The J call could be wrong; TRBJ2-1 is a better fit for the DNA end. This CDR3 region has 14 residues. Germline-derived CDR1 and CDR2 are KGHSH and LQKENI. The CDR3 reads CASSPRDGYNEQFF. The CDR3, as DNA: TGTGCCAGCTCACCCCGCGACGGTTACAATGAGCAGTTCTTC.

This chain connects TRBV5-1 to TRBJ2-2, with D perhaps TRBD1 (6 bases). The CDR3 runs to 15 residues. Germline V lookup: CDR1 SGHRS, CDR2 YFSETQ. V dropped 4 bases and J dropped 5 bases, with 15 bases sitting between them. Here the CDR3 DNA reads TGCGCCAGCAGCGCCCGAACAGGGATTACCGGGGAGCTGTTTTTT. Translating it yields CASSARTGITGELFF.

This CDR3 reads CSAPMAWSYNEQFF. CDR3 DNA sequence: TGCAGTGCTCCGATGGCGTGGTCCTACAATGAGCAGTTCTTC. The chain couples TRBV20-1 to TRBJ2-1; D gene ambiguous. This CDR3 has 14 residues. Trimming cost V 5 bases and J 1 base, with 12 bases left between them. Per germline, CDR1 DFQATT and CDR2 SNEGSKA (reference sequence).

The rearrangement joins TRBV5-6 to TRBJ2-5, with 8 nucleotides matching TRBD2. J lost 5 bases, V lost 4 bases, and 10 bases had no gene match. Germline lookup yields CDR1 SGHDT and CDR2 YYEEEE. The CDR3 runs 15 residues. The CDR3 protein is CASSTPQAGVETQYF. Written as DNA, the CDR3 is TGTGCCAGCAGCACGCCCCAAGCGGGAGTGGAGACCCAGTACTTC.

This clonotype was detected a few times. This chain links TRBV15 with TRBJ2-5; D remains unclear. Trimming removed 0 bases from V and 3 bases from J, with 17 bases in between. The germline V gene encodes CDR1 LNHNV and CDR2 YYDKDF (reference sequence). This CDR3 spans 17 amino acids. The CDR3 loop reads CATSRDRFRPSKETQYF. The CDR3 nucleotides read TGTGCCACCAGCAGAGATCGCTTTCGACCGTCTAAAGAGACCCAGTACTTC.

This rearrangement joins TRBV5-4 to TRBJ2-5; 8 bases are a match to TRBD2. The DNA end is more similar to TRBJ2-1, so the J call may be wrong. The CDR3 is 15 residues long. Germline V gene lookup returns CDR1 SGHNT and CDR2 YYREEE (reference sequence). In DNA, the CDR3 is TGTGCCAGCAGCTTGTTGACTAGCGCGGGCAATGAGCAGTTCTTC. This gives the protein CASSLLTSAGNEQFF.

The V gene is TRBV7-2, the J gene TRBJ2-3, with 8 bases aligning to TRBD2. Germline V gene lookup returns CDR1 SGHTA and CDR2 FQGNSA. V shed 1 base, J shed 4 bases, and the junction held 13 bases outside the gene matches. The CDR3 runs to 18 residues. The DNA for the CDR3 is TGTGCCAGCAGCTTAGATGGTAGCGGGACCTTCGGTCCAGATACGCAGTATTTT. Protein: CASSLDGSGTFGPDTQYF.

The chain is built from TRBV7-9 and TRBJ2-4; no firm D call. V was clipped by 0 bases and J by 5 bases, with 5 bases between them. The germline CDR1 and CDR2 sequences are SEHNR and FQNEAQ (reference sequence). The CDR3 loop spans 13 amino acids. The CDR3 is CASSLASENIQYF. DNA of the CDR3: TGTGCCAGCAGCTTAGCCTCGGAAAACATTCAGTACTTC.

V gene TRBV4-3 combines with J gene TRBJ2-6; D call uncertain. CDR3 size: 15 residues. CDR1 is LGHNA, CDR2 YSLEER, per germline. Trimming left V 0 bases short and J 1 base short, with 4 bases between. Written as DNA, the CDR3 is TGCGCCAGCAGCCAAGAACCTTCTGGGGCCAACGTCCTGACTTTC. Protein sequence: CASSQEPSGANVLTF.

The chain carries TRBV7-6 and TRBJ2-5; D perhaps matches TRBD2 (5 bases). V lost 5 bases and J 1 base, leaving 11 bases between the germline ends. CDR1 is SGHVS and CDR2 is FNYEAQ in the germline V gene. This CDR3 has 14 amino acids. CDR3 coding DNA: TGTGCCAGCAGCGCAATTGGAGGCCAAGAGACCCAGTACTTC. It encodes CASSAIGGQETQYF.

This clonotype was seen more than once but under ten times. This chain connects TRBV29-1 to TRBJ2-1, with D perhaps TRBD2 (6 bases). Looked up from germline, CDR1 is SQVTM and CDR2 is ANQGSEA. V dropped 8 bases and J dropped 7 bases, with 15 bases sitting between them. This CDR3 has 12 amino acids. The CDR3 is CSSEGTGNEQFF. In nucleotides, the CDR3 is TGCAGCTCGGAGGGGACCGGGAATGAGCAGTTCTTC.

The chain employs TRBV28 and TRBJ2-7; weak D call: TRBD1 (6 bases). This CDR3 is 15 amino acids long. Between the trimmed V and J ends, which lost 2 bases and 2 bases, there was a span of 13 bases. Germline V CDR1 and CDR2: MDHEN, SYDVKM. CDR3 DNA sequence: TGTGCCAGCAGTTTAGACACAGGGCTAACCTACGAGCAGTACTTC. It yields the protein CASSLDTGLTYEQYF.

J is TRBJ1-2 and V is TRBV30; D not resolved. The CDR3 length is 13 residues. Germline V gives CDR1 GTSNPN, CDR2 SVGIG (reference sequence). The V and J ends lost 0 bases and 7 bases respectively, with 12 bases between them. The CDR3 DNA reads as TGTGCCTGGAGTGTACTGGGCGGGATTGGCTACACCTTC. Its protein is CAWSVLGGIGYTF.

This clonotype was detected a few times. The rearrangement joins TRBV21-1 to TRBJ2-1; the table's TRBD2 call for D was not verified on the DNA. TRBV21-1 corresponds to a pseudogene. The length of the CDR3 is 13 residues. CDR3 protein: CASSKGGSNEQFF. The CDR3 DNA reads TGTGCCAGCAGCAAAGGAGGGAGCAATGAGCAGTTCTTC.

The CDR3 region is CSVEREEGRQFF. DNA of the CDR3: TGCAGCGTTGAACGGGAGGAGGGGAGGCAGTTCTTC. This chain uses TRBV29-1 with TRBJ2-5, with 7 nucleotides matching TRBD2. Near its end, the DNA agrees better with TRBJ2-1, so the J call may be wrong. CDR3 length: 12 amino acids. Germline values: CDR1 SQVTM, CDR2 ANQGSEA.

This clonotype was counted many times. The CDR3 region has the DNA TGCAGCGTTGCGGGACTAGCGGGAGCCCACGAGCAGTACTTC. Protein product: CSVAGLAGAHEQYF. J is TRBJ2-7 and V is TRBV29-1; 14 bases line up with TRBD2. The CDR3 sequence is 14 residues long. The V segment lost 4 bases and the J segment 5 bases; nucleotides outside the gene matches: 4. Germline V gene sequence: CDR1 SQVTM, CDR2 ANQGSEA.

The chain joins TRBV28 to TRBJ2-7, with a tentative D call TRBD1 (6 bases). The CDR3 runs 13 residues. V lost 11 bases and J lost 2, with 16 bases in between. CDR1 and CDR2 (germline): MDHEN, SYDVKM. CDR3 sequence reads: CACTQDSPYEQYF. The CDR3 coding sequence is TGTGCCTGCACCCAGGACAGCCCCTACGAGCAGTACTTC.

The table lists this clonotype with a few counts. V is TRBV5-1 and J is TRBJ2-4; 7 bases are shared with TRBD1. The germline V gene encodes CDR1 SGHRS and CDR2 YFSETQ. The V gene end was trimmed by 1 base and the J gene end by 8 bases; junction bases not matched to a gene: 9. The CDR3 contains 15 residues. The CDR3 region is CASSLQGTEGDIQYF. CDR3 coding DNA: TGCGCCAGCAGCTTGCAGGGGACAGAGGGGGACATTCAGTACTTC.

The count of this clonotype is one. The V gene is TRBV15, the J gene TRBJ1-2, with D unclear. CDR3 length: 14 amino acids. Germline-derived CDR1 and CDR2 are LNHNV and YYDKDF (reference sequence). Trimming stripped 1 base from V and 4 bases from J, with 10 bases between. CDR3 nucleotide sequence: TGTGCCACCAGCAGAGTCAATGAGGGCTATGGCTACACCTTC. Amino acid sequence: CATSRVNEGYGYTF.